The table lists the clone carrying this TCR beta chain with a count of one. Its antigen is still unknown. Libraries were prepared by immunoSEQ multiplex PCR; TCRdb keeps only in-frame clonotypes and omits some of them. Among more than 11,000 clones listed, roughly 70% were seen once. This entry is derived from a study of T cell repertoires in ileal Crohn's disease. Study-level findings and limits: Clonal expansions were more frequent in active smokers than non-smokers at surgery. Mucosal expansions were suggested to be mainly CD8 T cells.

Trimming took 0 bases from V and 7 from J; bases not matched to a gene: 14. The germline CDR1 and CDR2 sequences are MGHRA and YSYEKL. The CDR3 sequence is 17 residues long. Adults with ileal or ileocolonic Crohn's disease and an indication for resection were eligible. The clonotype was recovered from an adult with Crohn's disease. V usage is TRBV4-1 and J usage is TRBJ1-2, with TRBD1 identical over 7 bases. Sequencing used ileal tissue. CDR3 DNA sequence: TGCGCCAGCAGCCAAGAAACCGACAGGGCTCGATTCTCTGGCTACACCTTC. Translation gives CASSQETDRARFSGYTF.